The entry below describes one T cell receptor (beta chain). Its antigen is still unknown. CDR3 length: 15 amino acids. Trimming cost V 6 bases and J 6 bases; bases outside gene matches: 6. CDR1 and CDR2 (germline): MNHNY, SVGAGI (reference sequence). The sample belongs to a study of cytomegalovirus exposure and HLA in healthy donors. Overall study: The early release's HLA-typed donors yielded about 85 million unique TCRs.

PCR amplification relied on 60 Vbeta primers (plus 13 Jbeta primers). Profiling relied on immunoSEQ multiplex PCR, and the TCRdb table lists in-frame clones only, not all of them. The sample has around 150,000 clones; about 70% are singletons. Study-wide findings and caveats: CMV serostatus stood as the only immune exposure information on hand.

This sequence joins TRBV6-6 and TRBJ2-3; 13 nucleotides align to TRBD2. The sequenced sample consisted of PBMCs. The TCR originated in a young man in good health and CMV-seropositive. CDR3: CASSQTSGRGDTQYF. The DNA of the CDR3 is TGTGCCAGCAGCCAAACTAGCGGGAGGGGGGATACGCAGTATTTT.